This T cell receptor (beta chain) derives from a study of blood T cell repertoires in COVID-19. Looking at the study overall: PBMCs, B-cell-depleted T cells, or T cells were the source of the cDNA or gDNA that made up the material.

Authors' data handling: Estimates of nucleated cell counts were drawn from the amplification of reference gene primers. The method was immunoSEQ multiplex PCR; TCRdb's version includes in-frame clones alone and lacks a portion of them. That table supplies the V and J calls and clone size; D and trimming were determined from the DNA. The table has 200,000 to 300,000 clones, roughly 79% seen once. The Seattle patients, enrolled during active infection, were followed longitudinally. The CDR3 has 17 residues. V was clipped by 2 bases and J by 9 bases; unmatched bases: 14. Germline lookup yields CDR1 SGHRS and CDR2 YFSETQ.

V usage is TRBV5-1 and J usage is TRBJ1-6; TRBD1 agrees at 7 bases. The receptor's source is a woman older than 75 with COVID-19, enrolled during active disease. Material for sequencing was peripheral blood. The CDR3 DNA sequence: TGCGCCAGCAGCTTAATCGGTTCCTTGGACAGGCCTTCACCCCTCCACTTT. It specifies CASSLIGSLDRPSPLHF.